The rows below give T cell receptor beta chains drawn from one sample of a study of blood T cell repertoires in COVID-19. Sequenced by immunoSEQ multiplex PCR; TCRdb stores in-frame clones only, minus some. The sample shows 200,000 or so clones, 81% of them seen only once. Sequencing was performed on peripheral blood. The source of these receptors is a woman older than 75 with COVID-19, enrolled during active disease. CDR3s include the opening cysteine and the closing phenylalanine or tryptophan. Fields, in order: D gene, CDR3 length, J gene, clone size, V gene, CDR3 protein, CDR3 DNA. A D gene is named only where the DNA matches it firmly. The size entry is marked missing in some rows and otherwise reads once, few, many or a size class.

NA	14	TRBJ2-1	NA	TRBV6-1	CASSTPGVYNEQFF	TGTGCCAGCAGTACTCCAGGGGTGTACAATGAGCAGTTCTTC
TRBD1	14	TRBJ1-2	NA	TRBV7-2	CASKSSGGGRGYTF	TGTGCCAGCAAATCATCAGGGGGAGGAAGGGGCTACACCTTC
NA	14	TRBJ1-6	NA	TRBV7-2	CASSPGPPGDPLHF	TGTGCCAGCAGCCCCGGGCCCCCAGGGGATCCCCTCCACTTT
NA	14	TRBJ2-3	NA	TRBV19	CASSIFRDTDTQYF	TGTGCCAGTAGTATATTCAGGGACACAGATACGCAGTATTTT
TRBD2	16	TRBJ2-1	NA	TRBV5-1	CASSLALLAGGSEQFF	TGCGCCAGCAGCTTGGCCCTTTTGGCGGGAGGTAGTGAGCAGTTCTTC
NA	15	TRBJ1-1	NA	TRBV9	CASSVVPSPKPEAFF	TGTGCCAGCAGCGTAGTCCCGAGCCCCAAGCCTGAAGCTTTCTTT
NA	13	TRBJ1-2	few	TRBV6-5	CASRMGGDYGYTF	TGTGCCAGCAGGATGGGGGGGGACTATGGCTACACCTTC
NA	13	TRBJ1-2	NA	TRBV19	CASKAVAGYGYTF	TGTGCCAGTAAAGCTGTGGCGGGGTATGGCTACACCTTC
TRBD2	14	TRBJ2-7	NA	TRBV6-2/TRBV6-3	CASSFGRGPHEQYF	TGTGCCAGCAGTTTCGGGAGGGGTCCCCACGAGCAGTACTTC
TRBD2	18	TRBJ2-3	NA	TRBV7-2	CASSLVFTGGPRGDTQYF	TGTGCCAGCAGCTTAGTATTTACGGGGGGGCCGAGGGGAGATACGCAGTATTTT
NA	17	TRBJ2-6	NA	TRBV27	CASTRQATLSGANVLTF	TGTGCCAGCACGAGACAGGCCACCCTCTCTGGGGCCAACGTCCTGACTTTC
NA	16	TRBJ1-2	NA	TRBV28	CASSLSATGVNYGYTF	TGTGCCAGCAGTTTATCTGCGACAGGAGTTAACTATGGCTACACCTTC
TRBD1	13	TRBJ2-7	NA	TRBV18	CASSQGQGNEQYF	TGTGCCAGCTCACAGGGACAGGGTAACGAGCAGTACTTC